This is a list of T cell receptor beta chains from one sample in a study of blood T cell repertoires in COVID-19. Measured with immunoSEQ multiplex PCR; TCRdb has only the in-frame clones, and not every one. The data hold about 350,000 clones, with about 92% observed a single time. Material for sequencing was peripheral blood. The receptors here all came from a woman aged 55 to 70 with COVID-19, enrolled during active disease. Both conserved end residues are part of each CDR3. A D gene is named only where the DNA matches it firmly. Rows may omit the clone size; those that give it use once, few, many or a size class.

NA	TRBJ1-2	TRBV10-1	TRBD1	14	CASSQGGGEDGYTF	TGCGCCAGCAGTCAAGGGGGCGGAGAAGATGGCTACACCTTC
NA	TRBJ1-3	TRBV5-4	NA	16	CASSLASKSDGNTIYF	TGTGCCAGCAGCTTGGCTAGCAAGTCGGACGGAAACACCATATATTTT
NA	TRBJ2-5	TRBV2	NA	12	CASRGAAETQYF	TGTGCCAGCAGGGGGGCGGCGGAGACCCAGTACTTC
NA	TRBJ1-5	TRBV4-1	NA	15	CASSQDPILPGAQHF	TGCGCCAGCAGCCAAGATCCAATTTTGCCAGGGGCCCAGCATTTT
few	TRBJ2-5	TRBV28	TRBD2	15	CATGTSGGAVETQYF	TGTGCCACCGGGACTAGCGGGGGGGCTGTAGAGACCCAGTACTTC
NA	TRBJ2-2	TRBV6-6	TRBD1	15	CASKSGTGVTGELFF	TGTGCCAGCAAGTCGGGGACAGGGGTCACCGGGGAGCTGTTTTTT
NA	TRBJ1-1	TRBV5-4	TRBD1	15	CASSYLTGAHTEAFF	TGTGCCAGCAGCTACCTAACAGGGGCCCACACTGAAGCTTTCTTT
NA	TRBJ1-4	TRBV19	TRBD1	17	CASSPGTGGYANEKLFF	TGTGCCAGTAGCCCCGGGACAGGGGGCTATGCTAATGAAAAACTGTTTTTT
once	TRBJ1-4	TRBV5-1	NA	15	CASSFDSATNEKLFF	TGCGCCAGCAGCTTCGACAGCGCAACTAATGAAAAACTGTTTTTT
NA	TRBJ1-1	TRBV7-2	NA	17	CASSLRVPYQGGTEAFF	TGTGCCAGCAGCTTAAGGGTCCCCTACCAGGGAGGCACTGAAGCTTTCTTT
NA	TRBJ1-1	TRBV5-5	NA	15	CASSLVVTANTEAFF	TGTGCCAGCAGCTTGGTAGTGACAGCTAACACTGAAGCTTTCTTT
NA	TRBJ2-3	TRBV28	NA	15	CASSSWGAPTDTQYF	TGTGCCAGCAGTTCATGGGGGGCCCCCACAGATACGCAGTATTTT
NA	TRBJ2-2	TRBV24-1	TRBD1	14	CATSRGPNTGELFF	TGTGCCACCAGCAGGGGGCCGAACACCGGGGAGCTGTTTTTT
NA	TRBJ2-7	TRBV24-1	NA	14	CATSESGQNYEQYF	TGTGCCACCAGTGAATCGGGACAAAACTACGAGCAGTACTTC
NA	TRBJ2-3	TRBV15	NA	15	CATSTLGQKEDTQYF	TGTGCCACCAGCACTCTCGGACAGAAGGAAGATACGCAGTATTTT
NA	TRBJ2-2	TRBV2	NA	15	CASSGRGRATGELFF	TGTGCCAGCAGTGGTAGGGGGAGGGCCACCGGGGAGCTGTTTTTT
NA	TRBJ1-6	TRBV19	NA	14	CASSIKGDNSPLHF	TGTGCCAGTAGTATCAAAGGGGATAATTCACCCCTCCACTTT
NA	TRBJ1-1	TRBV6-5	NA	15	CASRPGQNMNTEAFF	TGTGCCAGCAGACCAGGACAGAATATGAACACTGAAGCTTTCTTT
NA	TRBJ1-5	TRBV11-1	NA	13	CASSVSNNQPQHF	TGTGCCAGCTCGGTTTCGAACAATCAGCCCCAGCATTTT
NA	TRBJ2-6	TRBV5-8	TRBD1	17	CASSLPTGVSGANVLTF	TGTGCCAGCAGCTTACCTACAGGGGTCTCTGGGGCCAACGTCCTGACTTTC
NA	TRBJ1-2	TRBV5-1	NA	18	CASSSFPEQGAGVYGYTF	TGCGCCAGCAGCTCATTTCCCGAGCAGGGCGCAGGGGTTTATGGCTACACCTTC
NA	TRBJ2-3	TRBV5-4	NA	12	CASSLGLDTQYF	TGTGCCAGCAGCTTGGGACTAGATACGCAGTATTTT
NA	TRBJ1-1	TRBV7-2	NA	15	CASSSQGVANTEAFF	TGTGCCAGCAGCTCACAGGGTGTGGCGAACACTGAAGCTTTCTTT
NA	TRBJ2-3	TRBV7-8	NA	15	CASSLTRQVTDTQYF	TGTGCCAGCAGCTTAACCAGACAGGTCACAGATACGCAGTATTTT
NA	TRBJ1-1	TRBV28	TRBD1	15	CASRRPDREDTEAFF	TGTGCCAGCAGGCGTCCGGACAGGGAGGACACTGAAGCTTTCTTT
NA	TRBJ1-5	TRBV4-1	NA	15	CASSQGEGRGQPQHF	TGCGCCAGCAGCCAAGGCGAGGGGAGGGGGCAGCCCCAGCATTTT
NA	TRBJ1-3	TRBV30	NA	13	CAWSRGSGNTIYF	TGTGCCTGGAGTAGAGGGTCCGGAAACACCATATATTTT
NA	TRBJ1-2	TRBV5-6	TRBD1	13	CASSSDRGDGYTF	TGTGCCAGCAGCTCCGACAGGGGGGATGGCTACACCTTC
NA	TRBJ1-1	TRBV7-8	NA	16	CASSLVSRGIRTEAFF	TGTGCCAGCAGCTTAGTTTCCCGAGGGATAAGGACTGAAGCTTTCTTT
NA	TRBJ2-7	TRBV13	NA	14	CASSPQGGPYEQYF	TGTGCCAGCAGCCCCCAGGGGGGCCCCTACGAGCAGTACTTC
NA	TRBJ1-2	TRBV7-9	TRBD1	15	CASSFYSTGDYGYTF	TGTGCCAGCAGCTTCTACTCGACAGGGGATTATGGCTACACCTTC
NA	TRBJ1-6	TRBV19	TRBD1	16	CASSNLGTGTNSPLHF	TGTGCCAGCTCAAACCTCGGGACAGGGACTAATTCACCCCTCCACTTT
NA	TRBJ2-3	TRBV28	TRBD2	17	CASSSPLFGGGLSTQYF	TGTGCCAGCAGTTCACCCCTTTTTGGCGGGGGTCTCTCTACGCAGTATTTT
NA	TRBJ2-7	TRBV19	TRBD1	15	CASRPDRTGMYEQYF	TGTGCCAGTAGACCGGATCGGACAGGGATGTACGAGCAGTACTTC
once	TRBJ2-7	TRBV15	TRBD2	16	CATRGQGLAGPYEQYF	TGTGCCACCAGGGGCCAAGGACTAGCGGGGCCCTACGAGCAGTACTTC
NA	TRBJ1-5	TRBV6-5	NA	14	CASSPATRNQPQHF	TGTGCCAGTTCGCCAGCCACGAGGAATCAGCCCCAGCATTTT
NA	TRBJ1-1	TRBV5-1	NA	14	CASSLEGGHLEAFF	TGCGCCAGCAGCTTGGAGGGCGGACATTTGGAAGCTTTCTTT
NA	TRBJ1-6	TRBV9	NA	16	CASSATGSSYNSPLHF	TGTGCCAGCAGCGCCACAGGGAGCTCCTATAATTCACCCCTCCACTTT
NA	TRBJ2-1	TRBV9	NA	15	CASSERLIGGDEQFF	TGTGCCAGCAGCGAGCGACTAATTGGCGGGGATGAGCAGTTCTTC
NA	TRBJ2-2	TRBV19	NA	17	CASTPSFGRAGEKELFF	TGTGCCAGTACTCCAAGCTTCGGCAGGGCTGGCGAGAAGGAGCTGTTTTTT
NA	TRBJ2-7	TRBV6-5	NA	13	CASTKEGSYEQYF	TGTGCCAGCACGAAGGAGGGGTCCTACGAGCAGTACTTC
few	TRBJ2-3	TRBV4-2	TRBD2	15	CASTPDGRATDTQYF	TGTGCCAGCACTCCGGACGGGAGGGCCACAGATACGCAGTATTTT
NA	TRBJ1-2	TRBV19	NA	15	CASSTLNTANYGYTF	TGTGCCAGTAGTACCTTGAACACCGCTAACTATGGCTACACCTTC
NA	TRBJ2-7	TRBV9	TRBD1	15	CASSSWTGGIYEQYF	TGTGCCAGCAGCTCCTGGACAGGGGGCATCTACGAGCAGTACTTC
NA	TRBJ1-3	TRBV7-3	TRBD1	14	CALQGGYSGNTIYF	TGTGCTCTACAGGGGGGTTACTCTGGAAACACCATATATTTT
NA	TRBJ1-2	TRBV6-5	TRBD1	12	CASSRQGNGYTF	TGTGCCAGCAGCCGACAGGGAAATGGCTACACCTTC
NA	TRBJ1-1	TRBV13	NA	18	CASSLGRGRGFGKTEAFF	TGTGCCAGCAGCTTAGGACGTGGCAGGGGATTTGGGAAAACTGAAGCTTTCTTT
NA	TRBJ1-3	TRBV3-1/TRBV3-2	TRBD1	16	CASSQAGQGSGKTIYF	TGTGCCAGCAGCCAAGCGGGACAGGGGAGCGGAAAAACCATATATTTT
NA	TRBJ2-1	TRBV7-3	TRBD2	15	CASSVAGVSYNEQFF	TGTGCCAGCTCGGTAGCGGGGGTCTCCTACAATGAGCAGTTCTTC
NA	TRBJ1-4	TRBV14	NA	16	CASSQGLLRANEKLFF	TGTGCCAGCAGCCAAGGGTTATTGCGGGCGAATGAAAAACTGTTTTTT
NA	TRBJ2-3	TRBV7-3	TRBD2	14	CASSIGGVGDTQYF	TGTGCCAGCAGCATCGGGGGGGTTGGAGATACGCAGTATTTT
NA	TRBJ1-1	TRBV19	TRBD1	15	CASSLLDRENTEAFF	TGTGCCAGTAGTCTTCTCGACAGGGAGAACACTGAAGCTTTCTTT
NA	TRBJ2-5	TRBV19	NA	12	CASSSQLETQYF	TGTGCCAGTAGTTCCCAACTCGAGACCCAGTACTTC
NA	TRBJ2-2	TRBV11-2	NA	16	CASSLSGARSTGELFF	TGTGCCAGCAGCTTATCAGGGGCCCGAAGCACCGGGGAGCTGTTTTTT
NA	TRBJ2-4	TRBV5-1	TRBD1	15	CASSLSGQGGNIQYF	TGCGCCAGCAGCTTGTCGGGACAGGGGGGAAACATTCAGTACTTC
NA	TRBJ1-6	TRBV28	NA	15	CASSLLSQKNSPLHF	TGTGCCAGCAGTTTGTTGTCACAGAAAAATTCACCCCTCCACTTT
NA	TRBJ1-1	TRBV25-1	NA	14	CASVSRGMNTEAFF	TGTGCCAGCGTGTCAAGGGGGATGAACACTGAAGCTTTCTTT
NA	TRBJ1-5	TRBV3-1/TRBV3-2	NA	14	CASSHLYSNQPQHF	TGTGCCAGCAGCCACCTTTATAGCAATCAGCCCCAGCATTTT
few	TRBJ2-7	TRBV14	NA	14	CASSLRTRGYEQYF	TGTGCCAGCAGCCTAAGGACCAGGGGCTACGAGCAGTACTTC